Listed below are T cell receptor beta chains from one sample, sequenced in a study of molecular identifiers for immune sequencing clone quantification. MiXCR, run by TCRdb on the PCR reads, gives a single entry per CDR3 protein. The sample yields tens of thousands of distinct CDR3 sequences, roughly 25% seen once. The sample consisted of naive CD8+ T cells from blood, with Jurkat cell RNA spiked in. These receptors were obtained from a human donor in good health. Some libraries in this study had Jurkat cell RNA spiked in. CDR3s include the opening cysteine and the closing phenylalanine or tryptophan.

J gene,V gene,CDR3 protein
TRBJ2-3,TRBV7-9,CASSPSRGSPEDTQYF
TRBJ1-1,TRBV7-9,CASSFSQGYTEAFF
TRBJ1-4,TRBV4-1,CASSQGTFPANEKLFF
TRBJ2-4,TRBV20-1,CSARDREYLAINIQYF
TRBJ2-7,TRBV20-1,CSARDSFFGLAGETVGYEQYF
TRBJ2-5,TRBV7-9,CASSTISWGEETQYF
TRBJ2-5,TRBV29-1,CSVATSTTGTGGREPQYF
TRBJ1-5,TRBV10-2,CASSEPASRNQPQHF
TRBJ2-3,TRBV29-1,CSGDDGEFGTDTQYF
TRBJ2-7,TRBV27,CASSFRGSNSYEQYF
TRBJ2-2,TRBV7-6,CASSSGTKNTGKLFF
TRBJ1-2,TRBV6-5,CASREGFYYGYTF
TRBJ1-1,TRBV13,CASSLRQGMNTEASF
TRBJ2-5,TRBV12-3/TRBV12-4,CASSLTGQQETQYF
TRBJ1-6,TRBV28,CASSFGRARTLHF
TRBJ2-7,TRBV14,CASSQTGTYEQYF
TRBJ2-3,TRBV30,CAWWDSTPDTQYF
TRBJ2-2,TRBV27,CASSPTPSDSTGELFF
TRBJ1-1,TRBV18,CASSPGVNTEAFF
TRBJ2-5,TRBV20-1,CSARDTGIPMETQYF
TRBJ2-7,TRBV30,CAWSADRGYEQYF
TRBJ2-5,TRBV4-3,CASSQDRAASQETQYF